These 12 T cell receptor beta chains share one sample of origin, sequenced in a study of T cell repertoires in cytomegalovirus infection. Antigens of these TCRs are unknown. TCRdb fed the reads into MiXCR, producing one record per CDR3 protein. The sample has a few hundred thousand distinct CDR3 sequences; almost 40% are singletons. The sequences come from cultured PBMCs, collected from culture after CMV antigen stimulation. The receptors originated from a human donor in good health (CMV status not recorded). Some clones in this sample may be carry-over from other donors' samples.

The chain carries TRBV7-2 and TRBJ2-3; D remains unclear. The V end lost 2 bases, the J end lost 3 bases, and 12 bases lay between the germline ends. The CDR3 contains 15 residues. The germline gives CDR1 SGHTA, CDR2 FQGNSA. The CDR3 region has the DNA TGTGCCAGCAGCTTACTTGGCCGATCGACAGATACGCAGTATTTT. It yields the protein CASSLLGRSTDTQYF. Filled out from reference TRBV7-2 and TRBJ2-3, the complete variable domain reads GAGVSQSPSNKVTEKGKDVELRCDPISGHTALYWYRQSLGQGLEFLIYFQGNSAPDKSGLPSDRFSAERTGGSVSTLTIQRTQQEDSAVYLCASSLLGRSTDTQYFGPGTRLTVL.

The chain links TRBV11-2 to TRBJ2-3; 14 bases fit TRBD2. The CDR3 extends over 16 amino acids. Trimming at V came to 5 bases and at J to 7 bases, leaving 8 bases not matched to a gene. Per germline, CDR1 SGHAT and CDR2 FQNNGV. DNA of the CDR3: TGTGCCAGCAGCACGACTAGCGGGAGGGCCTGGCATACGCAGTATTTT. It translates to CASSTTSGRAWHTQYF.

This clonotype has more than one count but fewer than ten. The chain couples TRBV7-2 to TRBJ2-1; TRBD2 agrees at 9 bases. The germline CDR1 and CDR2 sequences are SGHTA and FQGNSA. The CDR3 runs 15 residues. J was trimmed by 5 bases and V by 6 bases; bases with no gene match: 8. CDR3: CASRAQRGVNNEQFF. The CDR3 DNA reads as TGTGCCAGCAGGGCCCAGCGGGGGGTGAACAATGAGCAGTTCTTC.

This clonotype was picked up a small number of times. CDR3 protein: CASKPGIHNSPLHF. CDR3 sequence (DNA): TGTGCCAGCAAACCCGGCATTCATAATTCACCCCTCCACTTT. This chain joins TRBV5-4 and TRBJ1-6; no reliable D call. Germline V lookup: CDR1 SGHNT, CDR2 YYREEE (reference sequence). This CDR3 has 14 residues. Trimming removed 6 bases from V and 5 bases from J, with 12 bases in between.

This chain links TRBV11-2 with TRBJ2-3; TRBD1 agrees at 7 bases. V shed 3 bases, J shed 6 bases, and the junction held 9 bases outside the gene matches. The CDR3 is 15 amino acids. The germline V gene has CDR1 SGHAT and CDR2 FQNNGV. The CDR3 nucleotides are TGTGCCAGCAGCTTGAAGGGGGCGTCGTCGGATACGCAGTATTTT. Translation gives CASSLKGASSDTQYF.

This clonotype was picked up many times. The J gene is TRBJ2-7, the V gene TRBV7-2; D unresolved. The CDR3 is made up of 11 amino acids. Looked up from germline, CDR1 is SGHTA and CDR2 is FQGNSA. The V end lost 7 bases, the J end lost 4 bases, and 8 bases lay between the germline ends. This CDR3 is CASTQNYEQYF. CDR3 nucleotide sequence: TGTGCCAGCACTCAGAATTACGAGCAGTACTTC. Complete variable domain (other parts from reference TRBV7-2 and TRBJ2-7): GAGVSQSPSNKVTEKGKDVELRCDPISGHTALYWYRQSLGQGLEFLIYFQGNSAPDKSGLPSDRFSAERTGGSVSTLTIQRTQQEDSAVYLCASTQNYEQYFGPGTRLTVT.

There are a few counts of this clonotype. The V call is TRBV7-9, the J call TRBJ2-2; D may be TRBD2 (6 bases). CDR3 length: 17 residues. With 5 bases removed from V and 1 base from J, the gap between germline ends came to 17 bases. CDR1 SEHNR and CDR2 FQNEAQ come from the germline V gene (reference sequence). CDR3 nucleotide sequence: TGTGCCAGCAGCCCCCTCTTAGGGACTGAGAACACCGGGGAGCTGTTTTTT. Protein sequence: CASSPLLGTENTGELFF.

The V and J genes are TRBV20-1 and TRBJ2-5; D is tentatively TRBD1 or TRBD2 (5 bases each). Between the trimmed V and J ends, which lost 3 bases and 0 bases, there was a span of 8 bases. The CDR3 is 13 amino acids. Germline-derived CDR1 and CDR2 are DFQATT and SNEGSKA (reference sequence). The CDR3 nucleotides read TGCAGTGCTAGTCGGGGCGACCAAGAGACCCAGTACTTC. Protein: CSASRGDQETQYF.

This clonotype was detected a few times. CDR3 DNA sequence: TGTGCCAGCAGCCCAGGGACAGGGGGCTTCGTTAACTATGGCTACACCTTC. Its protein product is CASSPGTGGFVNYGYTF. The chain carries TRBV7-2 and TRBJ1-2; 12 bases map to TRBD1. The V segment lost 5 bases and the J segment 1 base; nucleotides outside the gene matches: 8. The CDR3 has 17 residues. Germline loops: CDR1 SGHTA, CDR2 FQGNSA.

The chain employs TRBV6-5 and TRBJ2-3; 8 bases are shared with TRBD2. The CDR3 length is 16 residues. Trimming took 2 bases from V and 5 from J; bases not matched to a gene: 9. Germline V gene sequence: CDR1 MNHEY, CDR2 SVGAGI. The CDR3 coding sequence is TGTGCCAGCAGTTACAATCAGCGGGAGTGGGAAGATACGCAGTATTTT. This codes for CASSYNQREWEDTQYF.

The chain is built from TRBV7-2 and TRBJ1-5; D is unclear. Trimming removed 3 bases at V and 3 bases at J, with 9 bases between. The CDR3 is 14 residues long. CDR1 and CDR2 (germline): SGHTA, FQGNSA. This CDR3 reads CASSFRVANQPQHF. The CDR3 DNA reads TGTGCCAGCAGCTTCCGGGTGGCCAATCAGCCCCAGCATTTT.

The sample holds many counts of this clonotype. The junction shows a germline mismatch at one end, possibly a read error. This chain connects TRBV7-9 to TRBJ2-7; possible D gene TRBD2, 6 bases. The germline V gene has CDR1 SEHNR and CDR2 FQNEAQ (reference sequence). The CDR3 contains 12 residues. The CDR3 region has the DNA TGTGCCAGCGGCTTCGGGGGAAACGAGCAGTACTTC. Translated, it gives CASGFGGNEQYF.